This T cell receptor (beta chain) appears in the sequencing data of a study of blood T cell repertoires in COVID-19. Overall study: PBMCs, B-cell-depleted T cells, or T cells provided the cDNA or gDNA that made up the material.

CDR3 length: 14 amino acids. Germline CDR1 MDHEN, CDR2 SYDVKM. V was shortened by 7 bases and J by 9 bases, with 19 bases between the two germline ends. Produced via immunoSEQ multiplex PCR; TCRdb's table is partial and in-frame only. The table shows 250,000 to 300,000 clones, with approximately 84% occurring only once. Participants, roughly 18 to 90 years old, spanned under 30 US areas. Resolution of symptoms, clearance, or two negative PCRs was present in recovered Cohort 3 donors. The specimen sequenced was PBMCs or T cells enriched from blood (not recorded which). The sequence was collected from a man aged 45-65 years who had recovered from COVID-19. The chain uses TRBV28 and TRBJ2-1; the D is unclear. CDR3 in DNA: TGTGCCAGCACCGGCATGATACCCCCTAGTGAGCAGTTCTTC. Translated: CASTGMIPPSEQFF.